This T cell receptor (beta chain) was captured in a study of T cells in Graves' hyperthyroidism and ophthalmopathy. General observations from the study: Researchers report that a 13 V-J model separated ophthalmopathy from stable hyperthyroidism.

Orbital computed tomography and thyroid ultrasound, together with serum TRAb and thyroxine and clinical symptoms, were used for diagnoses. PBMCs were derived from roughly 10 ml fresh peripheral blood. Points on this clonotype: The antigen is unknown.

Germline-derived CDR1 and CDR2 are LNHDA and SQIVND (reference sequence). The V and J ends lost 8 bases and 0 bases, in that order; junction bases with no gene match: 18. CDR3 length equals 20 residues. Amplification yielded TCR beta CDR3 regions, with RNA transcripts as the source. The HTBI primer set was used in a first-round RT-PCR of the TCR CDR3. Using its own MiXCR run on the multiplex PCR reads, TCRdb lists one record per CDR3 protein. The sample lists about 360,000 distinct CDR3 sequences, about 12% seen once, with over 8.5% in the top ten. Specimen: blood. The chain has TRBV19 and TRBJ2-1; TRBD2 matches 11 bases. The sequence came from a woman between 18 and 29 years old with Graves' hyperthyroidism. CDR3 sequence (DNA): TGTGCCAGTGCCGAGTGGGCGGCTAGCGGGGGGCCTACCTCCTACAATGAGCAGTTCTTC. Its protein is CASAEWAASGGPTSYNEQFF.